This is a list of T cell receptor beta chains from one sample in a study of T cell responses to AZD1222 COVID-19 vaccine. Only in-frame clones appear in the TCRdb table, and some are missing; sequencing was by immunoSEQ multiplex PCR. The data show some 120,000 clones, about 93% seen once. This specimen consisted of peripheral blood, obtained on day 0 of AZD1222 vaccination. The receptors were sampled from an adult in good health. The CDR3 runs from the conserved cysteine through the conserved F or W. The D gene is left open where the match is weak. Clone size, where shown, is once, few, many, or a class for clones that have expanded.

TRBJ2-7 TRBV18 NA NA TGTGCCAGCTCCCTCAGCAGCGAGCAGTACTTC CASSLSSEQYF
TRBJ1-5 TRBV12-3/TRBV12-4 NA NA TGTGCCAGCAGTTTAAGCGGCAATCAGCCCCAGCATTTT CASSLSGNQPQHF
TRBJ2-2 TRBV5-5 few NA TGTGCCAGCAGCTTGTTTTTGGGTTCGTGGACCGGGGAGCTGTTTTTT CASSLFLGSWTGELFF
TRBJ1-4 TRBV29-1 NA NA TGCAGCGCCCTCGGGGACGGCCCCCTTATGGCAACTAATGAAAAACTGTTTTTT CSALGDGPLMATNEKLFF
TRBJ1-1 TRBV5-1 NA NA TGCGCCAGCAGCTTGGCAGGGCTCGGCACTGAAGCTTTCTTT CASSLAGLGTEAFF
TRBJ2-2 TRBV5-6 NA NA TGTGCCAGCAGCTCCGGTCTAGCGTTAGGGACGACCGGGGAGCTGTTTTTT CASSSGLALGTTGELFF
TRBJ2-5 TRBV21-1 NA NA TGTGCCAGCAGCAAAGTGAGGGATGGGGTCCAAGAGACCCAGTACTTC CASSKVRDGVQETQYF
TRBJ2-7 TRBV5-1 NA TRBD1 TGCGCCAGCAGCTCAAGGGACAGGGAGAGTGGGAACGAGCAGTACTTC CASSSRDRESGNEQYF
TRBJ1-4 TRBV15 NA NA TGTGCCACCAGCACCGGGACGGTCCCAGAAAAACTGTTTTTT CATSTGTVPEKLFF
TRBJ1-5 TRBV21-1 NA NA TGTGCCAGCAGCAAAGTCGGGGAAGGGGGTCAGCCCCAGCATTTT CASSKVGEGGQPQHF
TRBJ1-3 TRBV2 few NA TGTGCCAGCAGTGAAGCACGGGGGGCTGGAAACACCATATATTTT CASSEARGAGNTIYF
TRBJ2-3 TRBV10-3 NA NA TGTGCCATCAGTGTTTCGGGGGAGACAGATACGCAGTATTTT CAISVSGETDTQYF
TRBJ1-2 TRBV6-1 NA NA TGTGCCAGCAGTGGGGGGGGGCCGCAGGCTGTCTATGGCTACACCTTC CASSGGGPQAVYGYTF
TRBJ1-5 TRBV6-1 NA NA TGTGCCAGCAGTGAGGGCCTGGTCCAGCCCCAGCATTTT CASSEGLVQPQHF
TRBJ1-2 TRBV7-9 NA NA TGTGCCAGCAGCTTAGGGGCCGTTAGCTATGGCTACACCTTC CASSLGAVSYGYTF
TRBJ1-5 TRBV2 NA TRBD1 TGTGCCAGCAGTTGGACAGGGGGAAATCAGCCCCAGCATTTT CASSWTGGNQPQHF
TRBJ1-2 TRBV2 NA TRBD1 TGTGCCAGCATCCAACAACCTGGGACAGGGATGTTCTATGGCTACACCTTC CASIQQPGTGMFYGYTF
TRBJ1-4 TRBV5-1 NA NA TGCGCCAGCAGCCAACAATCGGGGGGGTTTGAAAAACTGTTTTTT CASSQQSGGFEKLFF
TRBJ1-5 TRBV2 NA TRBD1 TGTGCCAGCAGTGGCCCGGACAGGGGGCATCAGCCCCAGCATTTT CASSGPDRGHQPQHF
TRBJ1-1 TRBV7-2 NA TRBD1 TGTGCCAGCAGCACCCGACAGGGGGGCACTGAAGCTTTCTTT CASSTRQGGTEAFF
TRBJ1-2 TRBV3-1/TRBV3-2 NA NA TGTGCCAGCAGCCAAGATCCGGGAAGAGGCTACACCTTC CASSQDPGRGYTF
TRBJ2-5 TRBV5-1 NA NA TGCGCCAGCAGCCGGGAAGAGACCCAGTACTTC CASSREETQYF
TRBJ2-1 TRBV5-1 NA TRBD1 TGCGCCAGCAGCTTTTCAGGGGGCGGTGAGCAGTTCTTC CASSFSGGGEQFF
TRBJ1-1 TRBV6-6 NA NA TGTGCCAGCAGCCTGGGCCGTACCTACACTGAAGCTTTCTTT CASSLGRTYTEAFF
TRBJ2-1 TRBV6-5 once TRBD2 TGTGCCAGCAGTTATGCTAGCGGGGGTTACAATGAGCAGTTCTTC CASSYASGGYNEQFF
TRBJ2-1 TRBV14 NA TRBD2 TGTGCCAGCAGCCAGGGCCACGGCGGGAGAAATGAGCAGTTCTTC CASSQGHGGRNEQFF
TRBJ2-6 TRBV6-5 NA TRBD1 TGTGCCAGCAGGCGCACAGGGGCTGGGGCCAACGTCCTGACTTTC CASRRTGAGANVLTF
TRBJ2-3 TRBV7-7 NA TRBD2 TGTGCTAGCAGCCCGGGACTAGCCCCGTCCTTGAATACGCAGTATTTT CASSPGLAPSLNTQYF
TRBJ2-7 TRBV7-8 NA NA TGTGCCAGCAGCCTTCACTACGAGCAGTACTTC CASSLHYEQYF
TRBJ1-1 TRBV4-2 NA NA TGTGCCAGCACCTTAGAGCCCCGGGACACTGAAGCTTTCTTT CASTLEPRDTEAFF
TRBJ2-3 TRBV6-6 NA NA TGTGCCAGCAGCGACCCCGCGTACGTAGGAGAGCGAAGAAGCACAGATACGCAGTATTTT CASSDPAYVGERRSTDTQYF
TRBJ1-4 TRBV18 NA NA TGTGCCAGCTCACGCCGGGACGTTGAAAAACTGTTTTTT CASSRRDVEKLFF
TRBJ2-2 TRBV7-9 NA NA TGTGCCAGCAGCTTAGCGTGGCAGTCGAACACCGGGGAGCTGTTTTTT CASSLAWQSNTGELFF
TRBJ1-2 TRBV6-2/TRBV6-3 NA NA TGTGCCAGCAGTTCCGCCCAGGGAGCGGGTGGCTACACCTTC CASSSAQGAGGYTF
TRBJ1-2 TRBV5-6 NA TRBD1 TGTGCCAGCAGCTACCTTGACAGGGGGAAAGGCTACACCTTC CASSYLDRGKGYTF
TRBJ1-1 TRBV23-1 NA NA TGCGCCAACGCTAGGGGGGTTACTGAAGCTTTCTTT CANARGVTEAFF
TRBJ2-7 TRBV7-2 NA NA TGTGCCAGCAGCTTAGCTGGGGAATCGCAGCAGTACTTC CASSLAGESQQYF
TRBJ1-5 TRBV19 NA NA TGTGCCAGTACTATGCTTAAAGGGGCTTATAGCAATCAGCCCCAGCATTTT CASTMLKGAYSNQPQHF
TRBJ2-7 TRBV5-1 NA TRBD1 TGCGCCAGCAGCCGCCAGGGACAGGGGACCCATCTCGGATACGAGCAGTACTTC CASSRQGQGTHLGYEQYF
TRBJ2-1 TRBV5-1 NA NA TGCGCCAGCAGCTTGGTCGAAGGGGCCTTGGTGGTTCGCAATGAGCAGTTCTTC CASSLVEGALVVRNEQFF
TRBJ2-7 TRBV29-1 NA NA TGCAGCGTTGTACGGGCCGCGGAGGGCGAGCAGTACTTC CSVVRAAEGEQYF
TRBJ2-1 TRBV11-3 NA NA TGTGCCAGCAGCCCCCGCTTCGGGGATGAGCAGTTCTTC CASSPRFGDEQFF
TRBJ1-2 TRBV7-9 once TRBD1 TGTGCCAGCAACCTACAGGGGGACTATGGCTACACCTTC CASNLQGDYGYTF
TRBJ2-5 TRBV18 NA TRBD2 TGTGCCAGCTCACCGGCCGGGGGGACCCTGATCGAGACCCAGTACTTC CASSPAGGTLIETQYF
TRBJ1-2 TRBV19 once NA TGTGCCAGTAGTTTCTACTACTATGGCTACACCTTC CASSFYYYGYTF
TRBJ1-1 TRBV6-5 NA TRBD1 TGTGCCAGCAGTAGCCGTGGACAGGCGAACACTGAAGCTTTCTTT CASSSRGQANTEAFF
TRBJ2-1 TRBV10-2 NA TRBD2 TGCGCCAGCAGTGATTTTGGGCTAGCGGGGGGGATGAACTACAATGAGCAGTTCTTC CASSDFGLAGGMNYNEQFF
TRBJ1-1 TRBV2 once NA TGTGCCAGGTCGACGGGGGGCAACACTGAAGCTTTCTTT CARSTGGNTEAFF
TRBJ2-1 TRBV11-2 once TRBD1 TGTGCCAGCAGCTCACTACAGGGGTTGAATGAGCAGTTCTTC CASSSLQGLNEQFF
TRBJ2-7 TRBV18 NA NA TGTGCCAGCTCAATTGCCGACCCTACCGTCTACGAGCAGTACTTC CASSIADPTVYEQYF
TRBJ2-7 TRBV5-1 NA NA TGCGCCAGCAGCTTGGCATTGGGTAACGGCTACGAGCAGTACTTC CASSLALGNGYEQYF
TRBJ1-4 TRBV29-1 NA NA TGCAGCGTCCACCTCGCGTCCGAGCCGACTAATGAAAAACTGTTTTTT CSVHLASEPTNEKLFF
TRBJ1-5 TRBV15 NA NA TGTGCCACCAGCAGAGATTTAGGGGGCAATCAGCCCCAGCATTTT CATSRDLGGNQPQHF